The 15 T cell receptor beta chains listed next were all sequenced from one sample in a study of blood T cells in healthy people across ages. Next came a second PCR, run for about 7 to 11 cycles, which used a sample-barcoded 5' primer along with a J-beta primer mix. TCRdb reprocessed the 5' RACE reads with MiXCR, giving one entry per CDR3 protein. The sample contains about 800,000 distinct CDR3 sequences, 20% to 25% of which appear only once. These data also formed part of another study, on T cells of mothers and their children.

The sample taken for sequencing was blood. These receptors came from a boy younger than 18 in good health.

The table lists this clonotype with a few counts. The rearrangement links TRBV5-1 to TRBJ1-1, with D unclear. V lost 2 bases to trimming and J lost 1 base, with 6 bases between them. Germline V gives CDR1 SGHRS, CDR2 YFSETQ. The CDR3 runs to 13 residues. The CDR3 DNA is TGCGCCAGCAGCTTCGACGAGAACACTGAAGCTTTCTTT. Translating it yields CASSFDENTEAFF.

This clonotype was observed a few times. J is TRBJ2-5 and V is TRBV29-1, with 8 bases fitting TRBD2. Germline values: CDR1 SQVTM, CDR2 ANQGSEA. J gave up 0 bases and V 3 bases, and 6 bases lay outside the gene matches. The CDR3 sequence is 15 residues long. The CDR3 is CSVDQSGGYQETQYF. The CDR3 bases are TGCAGCGTTGATCAAAGCGGGGGTTACCAAGAGACCCAGTACTTC.

V gene TRBV4-3 combines with J gene TRBJ2-3, with D maybe TRBD2 (5 bases). The length of the CDR3 is 19 residues. CDR1 LGHNA and CDR2 YSLEER come from the germline V gene. V lost 0 bases, J lost 2 bases, and 21 bases lay in between. This chain's CDR3 is CASSQETDWLIQNTDTQYF. The CDR3 DNA follows: TGCGCCAGCAGCCAAGAGACGGACTGGCTCATTCAGAACACAGATACGCAGTATTTT.

The chain joins TRBV7-6 to TRBJ1-1; no reliable D call. Trimming cost V 2 bases and J 1 base, with 17 bases left between them. The germline gives CDR1 SGHVS, CDR2 FNYEAQ. This CDR3 is built from 17 residues. In DNA, the CDR3 is TGTGCCAGCAGCTTACCGAGTTCCGGATGCGGGAACACTGAAGCTTTCTTT. This sequence encodes CASSLPSSGCGNTEAFF.

A few counts support this clonotype. V is TRBV18 and J is TRBJ2-5; 8 bases fit TRBD1. The J call may be in error: the DNA end matches TRBJ2-1 better. CDR1 and CDR2 from the germline V gene are KGHSH and LQKENI. CDR3 size: 14 residues. CDR3: CASSRLDRVNEQFF. The CDR3 nucleotides read TGTGCCAGCTCACGACTGGACAGGGTAAATGAGCAGTTCTTC.

The CDR3 loop is CASSLATTSGNEQFF. CDR3 bases: TGTGCCAGCAGCTTAGCGACGACTAGCGGGAATGAGCAGTTCTTC. The genes are TRBV11-1 and TRBJ2-1; TRBD2 matches at 10 bases. Germline CDR1 SGHAT, CDR2 FQDESV (reference sequence). The V and J ends lost 0 bases and 7 bases, in that order; junction bases with no gene match: 3. This CDR3 comprises 15 residues.

This clonotype was seen a handful of times. A much larger clone lies one base from this, so it may be a read error. This sequence joins TRBV7-9 and TRBJ1-2; D is possibly TRBD1 (6 bases). With 5 bases removed from V and 2 bases from J, the gap between germline ends came to 9 bases. This CDR3 region has 13 residues. In germline, CDR1 is SEHNR, CDR2 FQNEAQ (reference sequence). The DNA of the CDR3 is TGTGCCAGCAGCCACGGACAGAACTATGGCTACACCTTC. It encodes CASSHGQNYGYTF.

The chain joins TRBV21-1 to TRBJ1-4; the table's D call, TRBD1, has no DNA check behind it. TRBV21-1 is an annotated pseudogene. The length of the CDR3 is 15 residues. In DNA form, the CDR3 reads TGTGCCAGCAGCATCTCCGCGGACAGGCCTGAAAAACTGTTTTTT. This encodes CASSISADRPEKLFF.

The V and J genes are TRBV6-5 and TRBJ1-2; 8 nucleotides line up with TRBD1. Germline V gene lookup returns CDR1 MNHEY and CDR2 SVGAGI. This CDR3 has 12 amino acids. V was pared by 7 bases and J by 8 bases, with 6 bases of the junction left unmatched. In DNA, the CDR3 is TGTGCCAGCACTAACAGGGGGAGAGGCTACACCTTC. Translating gives CASTNRGRGYTF.

V gene TRBV29-1 combines with J gene TRBJ2-1; D is unclear. The CDR3 runs to 11 residues. Germline lookup yields CDR1 SQVTM and CDR2 ANQGSEA. Between the trimmed V and J ends, which lost 6 bases and 7 bases, there was a span of 10 bases. CDR3 protein: CSVFLGNEQFF. CDR3 bases: TGCAGCGTCTTCTTGGGGAATGAGCAGTTCTTC.

V is TRBV20-1 and J is TRBJ2-7, with D possibly being TRBD1 (5 bases). Germline CDR1 reads DFQATT; CDR2 reads SNEGSKA (reference sequence). V lost 6 bases to trimming and J lost 0 bases, with 12 bases between them. The CDR3 is 13 amino acids. CDR3 nucleotide sequence: TGCAGTGCCACAGGTATAAGCTCCTACGAGCAGTACTTC. It yields the protein CSATGISSYEQYF.

The V gene is TRBV12-3 or TRBV12-4, the J gene TRBJ1-3, with D hard to call. With 5 bases removed from V and 4 bases from J, the gap between germline ends came to 18 bases. The CDR3 covers 16 residues. The CDR3 sequence: CASSLHGLRGGNTIYF. For the CDR3, the DNA is TGTGCCAGCAGTCTACACGGGCTTCGAGGAGGAAACACCATATATTTT.

The chain is built from TRBV6-1 and TRBJ1-1, with D unresolved. V lost 3 bases to trimming and J lost 7 bases, with 9 bases between them. The CDR3 has 12 residues. CDR1 MNHNS and CDR2 SASEGT come from the germline V gene. The CDR3 bases are TGTGCCAGCAGTGAGCGGGCAGTTGAAGCTTTCTTT. Translation gives CASSERAVEAFF.

The V and J genes are TRBV20-1 and TRBJ2-7, with TRBD2 as a possible D gene (6 bases). With 6 bases removed from V and 4 bases from J, the gap between germline ends came to 19 bases. This CDR3 comprises 14 residues. Germline V CDR1 and CDR2: DFQATT, SNEGSKA (reference sequence). The CDR3 sequence: CSAEGILEGYEQYF. The CDR3 bases are TGCAGTGCGGAGGGGATCCTGGAAGGGTACGAGCAGTACTTC.

The V call is TRBV10-3, the J call TRBJ2-7; TRBD2 aligns across 9 bases. This CDR3 region has 16 residues. Unmatched junction bases numbered 12, after V lost 4 bases and J lost 5 bases. Germline CDR1 and CDR2: ENHRY and SYGVKD. CDR3: CAISGGTSLPSHEQYF. The CDR3 nucleotides are TGTGCCATCAGTGGTGGGACTAGCTTACCGAGTCACGAGCAGTACTTC.